This TCR beta chain came from a study of beta chain features in type 1 diabetes. Study-level results: The naive, central memory and Treg TCRB repertoires of patients appeared to be more similar to one another than those of healthy donors. For Type 1 diabetes patients, all four CD4+ subsets carried TCRB CDR3s that were moderately but significantly shorter.

Of the isolated RNA, all was reverse transcribed, and so the sequenced material was expressed TCRB transcripts. The table came from immunoSEQ multiplex PCR; TCRdb's copy has only in-frame clones and leaves some out. The data show under 900,000 clones, under 20% seen once. Trimming shortened V by 5 bases and J by 2 bases, and 13 bases separated the two germline ends. The germline V gene has CDR1 MDHEN and CDR2 SYDVKM. The CDR3 contains 14 residues. A few counts support this clone. No antigen is known for it. The genes are TRBV28 and TRBJ2-7; a weak D match, TRBD1 (5 bases). The specimen was naive CD4+ T cells from blood. This TCR derives from a woman under 30 in good health. The CDR3: CASSTRTHTYEQYF. CDR3 nucleotide sequence: TGTGCCAGCAGTACCCGGACACACACCTACGAGCAGTACTTC.